These 9 T cell receptor beta chains were all obtained from the same sample, sequenced in a study of blood T cell repertoires in COVID-19. Repertoires were generated with immunoSEQ multiplex PCR, while TCRdb's copy carries only in-frame clones and drops some. The sample yields around 260,000 clones, 70% to 90% seen once. The source material was peripheral blood. The receptors shown here come from a woman in her 50s with acute or convalescent COVID-19.

The rearrangement joins TRBV27 to TRBJ1-5; tentative D call: TRBD1 (6 bases). CDR1 is MNHEY and CDR2 is SMNVEV in the germline V gene (reference sequence). The CDR3 is 13 amino acids. Trimming removed 7 bases at V and 5 bases at J, with 12 bases between. For the CDR3, the DNA is TGTGCCAGCACCCAGGACAGATATCAGCCCCAGCATTTT. This gives the protein CASTQDRYQPQHF.

The J gene is TRBJ2-1, the V gene TRBV9; the match to TRBD2 covers 7 bases. CDR3 length equals 15 residues. CDR1 and CDR2 (germline): SGDLS, YYNGEE. The junction had 12 bases not matched to a gene; V was cut back by 3 bases and J by 9 bases. CDR3 nucleotides: TGTGCCAGCAGCGCCACACTTTTTGGCGGGAGTGAGCAGTTCTTC. This encodes CASSATLFGGSEQFF.

The chain uses TRBV7-2 and TRBJ2-5, with 8 nucleotides matching TRBD2. The germline V gene has CDR1 SGHTA and CDR2 FQGNSA. The CDR3 loop spans 14 amino acids. After removal of 3 bases from V and 2 bases from J, the junction contained 2 bases not matched to a gene. The CDR3 loop reads CASSFSGGQETQYF. CDR3 sequence (DNA): TGTGCCAGCAGCTTTTCGGGAGGGCAAGAGACCCAGTACTTC. The variable domain in full, completed from reference TRBV7-2 and TRBJ2-5, reads GAGVSQSPSNKVTEKGKDVELRCDPISGHTALYWYRQSLGQGLEFLIYFQGNSAPDKSGLPSDRFSAERTGGSVSTLTIQRTQQEDSAVYLCASSFSGGQETQYFGPGTRLLVL.

The V gene is TRBV6-5, the J gene TRBJ1-4, with D tentatively TRBD1 (6 bases). Germline CDR1 MNHEY, CDR2 SVGAGI. This CDR3 has 13 residues. V dropped 11 bases and J dropped 5 bases, with 15 bases sitting between them. Written as DNA, the CDR3 is TGTGCCTGCGGAGGGGGGGGGAATGAAAAACTGTTTTTT. Protein: CACGGGGNEKLFF.

The CDR3 loop reads CASSRRLAGVGDTQYF. In DNA, the CDR3 is TGTGCCAGCAGCCGAAGACTAGCGGGCGTCGGAGATACGCAGTATTTT. The chain joins TRBV3-1 (or the pseudogene TRBV3-2) to TRBJ2-3, with 10 bases matching TRBD2. V trimming: 4 bases; J trimming: 5 bases; junction bases outside the gene matches: 9. Germline V lookup: CDR1 LGHDT, CDR2 YNNKEL (reference sequence). The CDR3 sequence is 16 residues long.

The CDR3 bases are TGCAGTGCTAGTTATACTGAAGCTTTCTTT. Protein: CSASYTEAFF. This chain connects TRBV20-1 to TRBJ1-1, with D unclear. The germline gives CDR1 DFQATT, CDR2 SNEGSKA (reference sequence). CDR3 length equals 10 residues. V was trimmed by 3 bases and J by 5 bases, leaving 4 bases between them.

V usage is TRBV11-2 and J usage is TRBJ2-1; 8 nucleotides agree with TRBD2. The CDR3 runs to 15 residues. The junction had 5 bases not matched to a gene; V was cut back by 5 bases and J by 2 bases. Germline-derived CDR1 and CDR2 are SGHAT and FQNNGV. The CDR3 reads CASSHLAGPYNEQFF. The CDR3 nucleotides read TGTGCCAGCAGCCACCTAGCGGGCCCCTACAATGAGCAGTTCTTC.

The rearrangement joins TRBV27 to TRBJ1-6; D not certain. V lost 2 bases and J lost 2, with 10 bases in between. This CDR3 is 16 amino acids long. CDR1 is MNHEY, CDR2 SMNVEV, per germline (reference sequence). CDR3 sequence reads: CASSLGGPPYNSPLHF. CDR3 DNA: TGTGCCAGCAGTTTAGGCGGCCCCCCCTATAATTCACCCCTCCACTTT.

The gene calls are TRBV5-5 and TRBJ2-6, with D possibly matching TRBD2 (5 bases). The V gene lost 3 bases and the J gene lost 1 base, with 8 bases spanning the gap. The V gene's germline CDR1 is SGHKS and CDR2 YYEKEE (reference sequence). This CDR3 has 15 residues. The CDR3 coding sequence is TGTGCCAGCAGCTCTGGGAGATCTGGGGCCAACGTCCTGACTTTC. Amino acids: CASSSGRSGANVLTF.